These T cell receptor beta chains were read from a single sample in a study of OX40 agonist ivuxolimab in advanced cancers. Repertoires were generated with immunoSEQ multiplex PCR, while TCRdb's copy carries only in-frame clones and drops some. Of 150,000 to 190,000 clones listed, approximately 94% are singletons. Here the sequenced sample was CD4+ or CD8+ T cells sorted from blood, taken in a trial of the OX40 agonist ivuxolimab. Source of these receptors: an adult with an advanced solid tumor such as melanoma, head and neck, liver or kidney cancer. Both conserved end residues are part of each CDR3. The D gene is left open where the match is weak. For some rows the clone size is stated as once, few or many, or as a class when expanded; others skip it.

TGTGCCAGCAGCTTTGGGTTCCAAGAGACCCAGTACTTC	CASSFGFQETQYF	TRBV11-2	.	TRBJ2-5	.
TGTGCCAGCAGCCTATCGACAGGGAGCGTCTACTTC	CASSLSTGSVYF	TRBV7-2	TRBD1	TRBJ2-5	.
TGTGCTAGTGGTTTGGACGGGGGGGCTAGGCATGAGCAGTTCTTC	CASGLDGGARHEQFF	TRBV12-5	TRBD2	TRBJ2-1	.
TGCGCCAGCAGTGAGTCTCGAGGGCCCTCGGGCACCATATATTTT	CASSESRGPSGTIYF	TRBV10-1	.	TRBJ1-3	.
TGTGCCAGCAGCGTCGAGGGGGGGAACACCGGGGAGCTGTTTTTT	CASSVEGGNTGELFF	TRBV28	.	TRBJ2-2	.
TGTGCCAGCCTTATGGGACAGGGGGCTATGATCGGGGAGCTGTTTTTT	CASLMGQGAMIGELFF	TRBV28	TRBD1	TRBJ2-2	.
TGTGCCAGTAACAGGGCAACTAATGAAAAACTGTTTTTT	CASNRATNEKLFF	TRBV10-3	.	TRBJ1-4	.
TGTGCCAGCAGCGTAGTGGGCGGGAGGGACACCGGGGAGCTGTTTTTT	CASSVVGGRDTGELFF	TRBV9	TRBD2	TRBJ2-2	.
TGTGCCAGCAGTCGATTGACAGGGGGGCTACTGACCGGGGAGCTGTTTTTT	CASSRLTGGLLTGELFF	TRBV28	TRBD1	TRBJ2-2	.
TGTGCCAGCAGCCCCGTCTTGGAGACCCAGTACTTC	CASSPVLETQYF	TRBV7-9	.	TRBJ2-5	.
TGTGCCAGCAGGGGAAAACAGGGGGCCACTGAAGCTTTCTTT	CASRGKQGATEAFF	TRBV2	TRBD1	TRBJ1-1	once
TGTGCCAGCAGGCGACAGGGGGATGAAAAACTGTTTTTT	CASRRQGDEKLFF	TRBV6-5	TRBD1	TRBJ1-4	.
TGTGCCAGCATTGTGGGAGGCACAGATACGCAGTATTTT	CASIVGGTDTQYF	TRBV6-6	.	TRBJ2-3	.
TGTGCCAGCAGCCGCGAACCAGCCATGAACACTGAAGCTTTCTTT	CASSREPAMNTEAFF	TRBV4-2	.	TRBJ1-1	.
TGTGCCAGCAGCTTGGGTAGGGCCGAAGAGACCCAGTACTTC	CASSLGRAEETQYF	TRBV5-4	.	TRBJ2-5	.
TGTGCCAGCAGCCCCGACAGAGACTATGGCTACACCTTC	CASSPDRDYGYTF	TRBV11-2	.	TRBJ1-2	.
TGCGCCAGCAGCTTCGACAAGGGCACAGATACGCAGTATTTT	CASSFDKGTDTQYF	TRBV5-1	.	TRBJ2-3	.
TGTGCCAGCAGCCAAGACAGGGGCCCCTACGAGCAGTACTTC	CASSQDRGPYEQYF	TRBV4-2	.	TRBJ2-7	.
TGTGCCATCAGGGCCGGGGGGACCGGGGAGCTGTTTTTT	CAIRAGGTGELFF	TRBV10-3	TRBD2	TRBJ2-2	.
TGCGCCAGCAGCTCTGGACAGGGGGTGGGCGAGCAGTACTTC	CASSSGQGVGEQYF	TRBV5-1	TRBD1	TRBJ2-7	.
TGTGCCAGCAGCGTCGGGCCCCTTATTGAGCAGTACTTC	CASSVGPLIEQYF	TRBV11-2	.	TRBJ2-7	.
TGCGCCAGCAGCGGACGTGTAGGACAGTTTGATAATGAAAAACTGTTTTTT	CASSGRVGQFDNEKLFF	TRBV4-1	.	TRBJ1-4	.
TGTGCCAGCAGCTCACAAACCGGAGGGGGGGGCAATGAGCAGTTCTTC	CASSSQTGGGGNEQFF	TRBV5-4	.	TRBJ2-1	.
TGTGCCAGTGCAAGGGACAGGGGGCTTGAGCAGTACTTC	CASARDRGLEQYF	TRBV19	TRBD1	TRBJ2-7	.